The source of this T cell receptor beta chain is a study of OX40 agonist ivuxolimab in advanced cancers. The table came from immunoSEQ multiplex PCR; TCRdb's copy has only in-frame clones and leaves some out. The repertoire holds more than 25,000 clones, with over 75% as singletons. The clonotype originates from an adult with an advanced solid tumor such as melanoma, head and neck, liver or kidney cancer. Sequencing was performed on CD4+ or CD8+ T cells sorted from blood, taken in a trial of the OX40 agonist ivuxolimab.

The CDR3 sequence: CAWSAFSGFATYEQYF. The CDR3 DNA follows: TGTGCCTGGAGTGCATTTTCAGGTTTTGCGACCTACGAGCAGTACTTC. This sequence joins TRBV30 and TRBJ2-7; D gene unclear. CDR3 length equals 16 residues. V lost 1 base and J 2 bases, leaving 18 bases between the germline ends. The germline gives CDR1 GTSNPN, CDR2 SVGIG (reference sequence).